The next 11 T cell receptor beta chains were all read from a single sample in a study of T-cell reconstitution after alpha-beta-depleted transplantation in children. Construction of the TCRbeta library involved unique molecular identifiers. TCRdb reprocessed the PCR reads with MiXCR, giving one entry per CDR3 protein. The table has approximately 590,000 distinct CDR3 sequences, about 10% seen once. Sample: PBMCs from the stem cell graft donor, taken from the stem cell graft. These receptors all stem from a human donor who donated a stem cell graft to a child with acute myeloid leukemia.

This clonotype was observed many times. The chain is built from TRBV9 and TRBJ1-6, with a weak D call TRBD1 (5 bases). The CDR3 length is 16 residues. Germline-derived CDR1 and CDR2 are SGDLS and YYNGEE. V was shortened by 1 base and J by 0 bases, with 8 bases between the two germline ends. The chain's CDR3 is CASSVTGNSYNSPLHF. CDR3 bases: TGTGCCAGCAGCGTAACAGGAAACTCCTATAATTCACCCCTCCACTTT. Drawing the rest from reference TRBV9 and TRBJ1-6, the complete variable domain is DSGVTQTPKHLITATGQRVTLRCSPRSGDLSVYWYQQSLDQGLQFLIQYYNGEERAKGNILERFSAQQFPDLHSELNLSSLELGDSALYFCASSVTGNSYNSPLHFGNGTRLTVT.

This clonotype occurred once. This rearrangement joins TRBV28 to TRBJ2-7; D call uncertain. V was shortened by 3 bases and J by 1 base, with 16 bases between the two germline ends. Germline V CDR1 and CDR2: MDHEN, SYDVKM. CDR3 length: 16 amino acids. Here the CDR3 DNA reads TGTGCCAGCAGTTTCGACCGCGCCCTCAATTCCTACGAGCAGTACTTC. Translation gives CASSFDRALNSYEQYF.

The chain carries TRBV7-3 and TRBJ2-7; TRBD1 aligns across 7 bases. The junction had 9 bases not matched to a gene; V was cut back by 6 bases and J by 1 base. Germline V CDR1 and CDR2: SGHTA, FQGTGA. This CDR3 has 15 amino acids. CDR3 sequence: CASSLSGTASYEQYF. In DNA, the CDR3 is TGTGCCAGCAGTCTGTCCGGGACAGCATCCTACGAGCAGTACTTC.

The V and J genes are TRBV7-9 and TRBJ2-4, with D perhaps matching TRBD2 (5 bases). The CDR3 contains 12 residues. V was cut by 6 bases and J by 7 bases, with 10 bases left in between. Looked up from germline, CDR1 is SEHNR and CDR2 is FQNEAQ (reference sequence). The CDR3 sequence: CASRDWENIQYF. DNA for the CDR3: TGTGCCAGCAGGGACTGGGAGAACATTCAGTACTTC.

The sample holds a few counts of this clonotype. This chain links TRBV20-1 with TRBJ2-3, with a weak D call TRBD2 (5 bases). Germline assignment: CDR1 DFQATT and CDR2 SNEGSKA (reference sequence). The CDR3 extends over 13 amino acids. V was cut by 2 bases and J by 5 bases, with 11 bases left in between. This chain's CDR3 is CSARISGRDTQYF. For the CDR3, the DNA is TGCAGTGCTAGAATATCGGGGAGAGATACGCAGTATTTT.

This clonotype was detected many times. An end of the junction differs from the germline gene, which may be a read error. The V gene is TRBV28, the J gene TRBJ1-2; D is unclear. This CDR3 comprises 12 residues. Germline lookup yields CDR1 MDHEN and CDR2 SYDVKM. The CDR3 DNA is TGCGGCGTGAAGGAGAATAACTATGGCTACACCTTC. Translated: CGVKENNYGYTF.

This clonotype showed up many times. This sequence joins TRBV30 and TRBJ1-2; D is undetermined. V was cut by 4 bases and J by 5 bases, with 14 bases left in between. This CDR3 contains 13 residues. Germline values: CDR1 GTSNPN, CDR2 SVGIG (reference sequence). The CDR3 reads CAWNKFWPYGYTF. CDR3 DNA: TGTGCCTGGAATAAGTTTTGGCCGTATGGCTACACCTTC. The variable domain in full, with the rest retrieved from reference TRBV30 and TRBJ1-2, is SQTIHQWPATLVQPVGSPLSLECTVEGTSNPNLYWYRQAAGRGLQLLFYSVGIGQISSEVPQNLSASRPQDRQFILSSKKLLLSDSGFYLCAWNKFWPYGYTFGSGTRLTVV.

The rearrangement uses TRBV19 and TRBJ2-1; D uncertain. V was cut by 4 bases and J by 4 bases, with 14 bases left in between. This CDR3 contains 15 residues. CDR1 is LNHDA, CDR2 SQIVND, per germline (reference sequence). Here the CDR3 reads CASSNTLLGYNEQFF. The CDR3 DNA is TGTGCCAGTAGTAACACCCTTTTGGGTTACAATGAGCAGTTCTTC.

The gene calls are TRBV24-1 and TRBJ2-1; 13 bases are shared with TRBD2. The CDR3 covers 13 residues. Trimming at V came to 3 bases and at J to 12 bases, leaving 1 base not matched to a gene. The germline CDR1 and CDR2 sequences are KGHDR and SFDVKD. The CDR3 DNA is TGTGCCACCAGTGATCGACTAGCGGGAGGGCAGTTCTTC. This encodes CATSDRLAGGQFF.

This clonotype has ten or more counts. The V and J genes are TRBV28 and TRBJ2-1; 13 bases line up with TRBD2. V dropped 6 bases and J dropped 7; count of bases not matched to a gene: 3. This CDR3 comprises 14 residues. The germline V gene encodes CDR1 MDHEN and CDR2 SYDVKM. CDR3 region: CASRTSGRANEQFF. For the CDR3, the DNA is TGTGCCAGCAGAACTAGCGGGAGGGCAAATGAGCAGTTCTTC.

This clonotype was counted between two and nine times. The chain carries TRBV21-1 and TRBJ2-1. TRBV21-1 is given as a pseudogene. This CDR3 has 11 residues. The CDR3 nucleotides are TGTGCCAGCATCCAAGGGGGTGAGCAGTTCTTC. As protein: CASIQGGEQFF.